This T cell receptor beta chain was profiled in a study of blood T cell repertoires in COVID-19. Across the study: PBMCs, B-cell-depleted T cells, or T cells were the source of the cDNA or gDNA that made up the material.

Profiling relied on immunoSEQ multiplex PCR, and the TCRdb table lists in-frame clones only, not all of them. The data show tens of thousands of clones, more than 70% seen once. This CDR3 comprises 17 residues. Between the trimmed V and J ends, which lost 2 bases and 0 bases, there was a span of 13 bases. Germline CDR1 SSHAT, CDR2 FNYEAQ (reference sequence). This clone was detected a few times. The V call is TRBV7-7, the J call TRBJ2-2, with a possible D match to TRBD2 (6 bases). The sample was peripheral blood. The receptor comes from a man at least 80 years old with acute or convalescent COVID-19. CDR3 in DNA: TGTGCCAGCAGCTTAAACCCTAGCGTAACGAACACCGGGGAGCTGTTTTTT. Encoded protein: CASSLNPSVTNTGELFF.